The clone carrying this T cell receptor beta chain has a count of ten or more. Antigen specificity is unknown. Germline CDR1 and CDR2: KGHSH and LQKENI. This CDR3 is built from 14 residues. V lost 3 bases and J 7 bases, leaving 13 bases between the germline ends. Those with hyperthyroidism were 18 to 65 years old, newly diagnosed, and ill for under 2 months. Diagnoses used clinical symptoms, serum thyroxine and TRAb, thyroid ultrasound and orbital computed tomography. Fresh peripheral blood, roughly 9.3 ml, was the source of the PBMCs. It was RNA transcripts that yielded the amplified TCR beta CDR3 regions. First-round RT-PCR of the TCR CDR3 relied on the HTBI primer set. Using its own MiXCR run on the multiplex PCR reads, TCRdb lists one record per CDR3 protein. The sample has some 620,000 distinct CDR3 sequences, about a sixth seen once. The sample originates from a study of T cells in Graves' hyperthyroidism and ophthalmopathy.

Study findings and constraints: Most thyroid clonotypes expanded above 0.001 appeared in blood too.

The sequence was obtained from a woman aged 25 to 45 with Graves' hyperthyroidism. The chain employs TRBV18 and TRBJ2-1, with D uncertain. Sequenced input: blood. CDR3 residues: CASSPLSTGNEQFF. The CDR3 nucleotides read TGTGCCAGCTCACCTCTCTCGACTGGGAATGAGCAGTTCTTC.